Listed below are T cell receptor beta chains from one sample, sequenced in a study of graft-versus-host responses after intestinal transplantation. Profiled with immunoSEQ multiplex PCR; TCRdb holds only in-frame clones, not every one. Of tens of thousands of clones listed, approximately 95% are singletons. Their specific antigens are unknown. The sample was unstimulated CD8+ T cells sorted from spleen or lymph node cells, taken before transplant. The source of these receptors is a human donor who was the organ donor for an intestinal transplant. CDR3s include the opening cysteine and the closing phenylalanine or tryptophan. A D gene is named only where the DNA matches it firmly. Clone size is not always given. Where it is, it says once, few, many or a class for expanded clones.

size: .; V: TRBV27; J: TRBJ1-5; D: .; CDR3: CASSFGGSQPQHF; DNA: TGTGCCAGCAGTTTCGGAGGGAGTCAGCCCCAGCATTTT
size: .; V: TRBV6-5; J: TRBJ2-7; D: .; CDR3: CASSYSDNYEQYF; DNA: TGTGCCAGCAGTTACTCCGACAACTACGAGCAGTACTTC
size: once; V: TRBV4-2; J: TRBJ1-1; D: .; CDR3: CASSQVRFGQETEAFF; DNA: TGTGCCAGCAGCCAAGTAAGGTTTGGGCAGGAAACTGAAGCTTTTTTT
size: .; V: TRBV28; J: TRBJ2-2; D: TRBD2; CDR3: CASTFSPASGPNTGELFF; DNA: TGTGCCAGCACTTTTTCCCCCGCTAGCGGGCCGAACACCGGGGAGCTGTTTTTT
size: once; V: TRBV14; J: TRBJ1-1; D: .; CDR3: CASSQEGQYTEAFF; DNA: TGTGCCAGCAGCCAAGAGGGCCAGTACACTGAAGCTTTCTTT
size: .; V: TRBV28; J: TRBJ1-4; D: .; CDR3: CASSSNDEKLFF; DNA: TGTGCCAGCAGTTCTAATGACGAAAAACTGTTTTTT
size: .; V: TRBV28; J: TRBJ1-4; D: .; CDR3: CASTSLDGATNEKLFF; DNA: TGTGCCAGCACCTCCCTCGACGGGGCAACTAATGAAAAACTGTTTTTT
size: .; V: TRBV4-3; J: TRBJ2-1; D: .; CDR3: CASSHHPEGTAAYNEQFF; DNA: TGCGCCAGCAGCCATCACCCGGAGGGGACAGCTGCCTACAATGAGCAGTTCTTC
size: .; V: TRBV19; J: TRBJ2-7; D: .; CDR3: CASSTGHEFTYEQYF; DNA: TGTGCCAGTAGTACGGGACACGAATTCACCTACGAGCAGTACTTC
size: .; V: TRBV4-1; J: TRBJ2-3; D: .; CDR3: CASSQPAGGTDTQYF; DNA: TGCGCCAGCAGCCAACCTGCAGGGGGCACAGATACGCAGTATTTT
size: .; V: TRBV7-2; J: TRBJ1-1; D: .; CDR3: CASSLVAVGTEAFF; DNA: TGTGCCAGCAGCTTAGTGGCCGTGGGCACTGAAGCTTTCTTT
size: .; V: TRBV27; J: TRBJ1-2; D: .; CDR3: CASSLSGGANYGYTF; DNA: TGTGCCAGCAGTTTATCAGGGGGTGCCAACTATGGCTACACCTTC
size: once; V: TRBV27; J: TRBJ1-1; D: TRBD1; CDR3: CASRIGQASRTEAFF; DNA: TGTGCCAGCAGGATAGGACAGGCAAGTCGGACTGAAGCTTTCTTT
size: .; V: TRBV19; J: TRBJ2-7; D: TRBD1; CDR3: CASSITDRDTYEQYF; DNA: TGTGCCAGTAGTATTACGGACAGGGATACCTACGAGCAGTACTTC
size: once; V: TRBV11-3; J: TRBJ1-1; D: .; CDR3: CASSLGGGSTEAFF; DNA: TGTGCCAGCAGCTTAGGGGGGGGCTCGACTGAAGCTTTCTTT
size: .; V: TRBV21-1; J: TRBJ2-2; D: .; CDR3: CASSKVSDRANTGELFF; DNA: TGTGCCAGCAGCAAAGTTAGCGACAGGGCGAACACCGGGGAGCTGTTTTTT
size: .; V: TRBV4-1; J: TRBJ2-7; D: .; CDR3: CASSLIFGGRVEQYF; DNA: TGCGCCAGCAGCCTTATTTTTGGGGGTAGGGTCGAGCAGTACTTC
size: .; V: TRBV27; J: TRBJ1-1; D: .; CDR3: CASSFGTDGSAEAFF; DNA: TGTGCCAGCAGTTTCGGGACTGACGGGTCGGCTGAAGCTTTCTTT
size: .; V: TRBV7-9; J: TRBJ1-5; D: TRBD1; CDR3: CASSSGQGGNQPQHF; DNA: TGTGCCAGCAGCTCGGGACAGGGTGGGAATCAGCCCCAGCATTTT
size: .; V: TRBV27; J: TRBJ2-2; D: .; CDR3: CASSLGGGGGSTGELFF; DNA: TGTGCCAGCAGTTTGGGGGGGGGCGGGGGCTCCACCGGGGAGCTGTTTTTT
size: .; V: TRBV27; J: TRBJ2-7; D: .; CDR3: CASSSGAAYEQYF; DNA: TGTGCCAGCAGTTCCGGGGCAGCCTACGAGCAGTACTTC
size: .; V: TRBV27; J: TRBJ2-7; D: .; CDR3: CASSRGVSYEQYF; DNA: TGTGCCAGCAGTCGCGGGGTCTCCTACGAGCAGTACTTC
size: .; V: TRBV28; J: TRBJ1-1; D: .; CDR3: CASSSVPLMRTEAFF; DNA: TGTGCCAGCAGTTCTGTTCCGCTAATGCGCACTGAAGCTTTCTTT
size: .; V: TRBV7-6; J: TRBJ1-1; D: .; CDR3: CASSLEQGANTEAFF; DNA: TGTGCCAGCAGCTTAGAGCAAGGAGCGAACACTGAAGCTTTCTTT
size: .; V: TRBV19; J: TRBJ1-4; D: .; CDR3: CASSIGGGEKLFF; DNA: TGTGCCAGTAGTATAGGTGGGGGCGAAAAACTGTTTTTT
size: .; V: TRBV19; J: TRBJ1-2; D: .; CDR3: CASSITGASYGYTF; DNA: TGTGCCAGTAGTATTACAGGAGCTAGCTATGGCTACACCTTC
size: .; V: TRBV30; J: TRBJ2-3; D: .; CDR3: CAWRSLEGVTDTQYF; DNA: TGTGCCTGGAGGTCGCTAGAAGGGGTCACAGATACGCAGTATTTT
size: .; V: TRBV7-2; J: TRBJ2-7; D: TRBD1; CDR3: CASSWDRGGYEQYF; DNA: TGTGCCAGCAGCTGGGACAGGGGGGGATACGAGCAGTACTTC
size: .; V: TRBV7-9; J: TRBJ1-6; D: .; CDR3: CASSLKGSASPLHF; DNA: TGTGCCAGCAGCTTAAAAGGGAGTGCTTCACCCCTCCACTTT
size: .; V: TRBV5-8; J: TRBJ2-5; D: TRBD1; CDR3: CASSYPPQGEETQYF; DNA: TGTGCCAGCAGTTATCCCCCACAGGGGGAGGAGACCCAGTACTTC
size: .; V: TRBV7-3; J: TRBJ1-4; D: .; CDR3: CASSPHPATNEKLFF; DNA: TGTGCCAGCAGCCCCCACCCCGCAACTAATGAAAAACTGTTTTTT
size: .; V: TRBV6-4; J: TRBJ2-1; D: .; CDR3: CASRVGSSYNEQFF; DNA: TGTGCCAGCCGGGTGGGAAGCTCCTACAATGAGCAGTTCTTC
size: once; V: TRBV4-1; J: TRBJ2-7; D: TRBD2; CDR3: CASSQFPGLAGGGYEQYF; DNA: TGCGCCAGCAGCCAATTTCCGGGACTAGCGGGGGGTGGCTACGAGCAGTACTTC
size: .; V: TRBV9; J: TRBJ1-1; D: .; CDR3: CASSVGGTEAFF; DNA: TGTGCCAGCAGCGTAGGGGGCACTGAAGCTTTCTTT
size: .; V: TRBV27; J: TRBJ2-3; D: .; CDR3: CASSLGLPTDTQYF; DNA: TGTGCCAGCAGTTTAGGACTACCCACAGATACGCAGTATTTT
size: .; V: TRBV18; J: TRBJ1-5; D: .; CDR3: CASSRTRGVYSNQPQHF; DNA: TGTGCCAGCTCGCGAACGCGGGGGGTTTATAGCAATCAGCCCCAGCATTTT
size: .; V: TRBV13; J: TRBJ1-2; D: TRBD1; CDR3: CASSPSTGGEVILYGYTF; DNA: TGTGCCAGCAGCCCCTCGACAGGGGGCGAGGTAATTCTATATGGCTACACCTTC
size: .; V: TRBV28; J: TRBJ2-7; D: .; CDR3: CAGSYPPQHNTHSYEQYF; DNA: TGTGCCGGCAGTTATCCCCCTCAGCATAACACTCATTCCTACGAGCAGTACTTC
size: .; V: TRBV4-1; J: TRBJ2-2; D: .; CDR3: CASSQVSDLGELFF; DNA: TGCGCCAGCAGCCAAGTTTCAGATCTCGGGGAGCTGTTTTTT
size: .; V: TRBV4-2; J: TRBJ1-2; D: TRBD1; CDR3: CASSQTGTDGYTF; DNA: TGTGCCAGCAGCCAGACAGGGACAGATGGCTACACCTTC
size: .; V: TRBV7-3; J: TRBJ2-5; D: .; CDR3: CASSMGLQETQYF; DNA: TGTGCCAGCAGCATGGGGCTACAAGAGACCCAGTACTTC
size: .; V: TRBV14; J: TRBJ2-7; D: TRBD1; CDR3: CASSPIVFGQGFYEQYF; DNA: TGTGCCAGCAGCCCGATTGTTTTCGGACAGGGGTTCTACGAGCAGTACTTC
size: .; V: TRBV19; J: TRBJ1-6; D: .; CDR3: CASSKWPDNSPLHF; DNA: TGTGCCAGTAGTAAGTGGCCAGATAATTCACCCCTCCACTTT
size: .; V: TRBV4-2; J: TRBJ2-5; D: TRBD2; CDR3: CASSPERGFRETQYF; DNA: TGTGCCAGCAGCCCGGAGCGGGGCTTTAGGGAGACCCAGTACTTC
size: .; V: TRBV23-1; J: TRBJ2-3; D: TRBD2; CDR3: CASSQGLAGAVYTQYF; DNA: TGCGCCAGCAGTCAGGGACTAGCGGGGGCTGTATATACGCAGTATTTT
size: .; V: TRBV5-4; J: TRBJ1-6; D: .; CDR3: CASRGGTSPSNSPLHF; DNA: TGTGCCAGCAGGGGTGGGACCTCCCCTAGTAATTCACCCCTCCACTTT
size: .; V: TRBV15; J: TRBJ1-1; D: TRBD1; CDR3: CATSRDVQGDEAFF; DNA: TGTGCCACCAGCAGAGACGTACAGGGGGATGAAGCTTTCTTT
size: .; V: TRBV9; J: TRBJ1-5; D: .; CDR3: CASSVGEGGQPQHF; DNA: TGTGCCAGCAGCGTAGGGGAGGGGGGACAGCCCCAGCATTTT